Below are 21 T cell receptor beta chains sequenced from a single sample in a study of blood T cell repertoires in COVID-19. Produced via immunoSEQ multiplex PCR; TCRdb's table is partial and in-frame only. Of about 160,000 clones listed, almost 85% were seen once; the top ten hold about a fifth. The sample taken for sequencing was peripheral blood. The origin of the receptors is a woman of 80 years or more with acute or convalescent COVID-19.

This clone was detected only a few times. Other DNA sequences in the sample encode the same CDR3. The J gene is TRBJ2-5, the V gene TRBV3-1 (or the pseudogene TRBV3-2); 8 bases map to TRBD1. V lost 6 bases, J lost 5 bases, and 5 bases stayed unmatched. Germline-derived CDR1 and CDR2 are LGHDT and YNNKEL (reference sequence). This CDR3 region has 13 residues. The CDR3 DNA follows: TGTGCCAGCAGTCACAGGGGGGCGGAGACCCAGTACTTC. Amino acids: CASSHRGAETQYF.

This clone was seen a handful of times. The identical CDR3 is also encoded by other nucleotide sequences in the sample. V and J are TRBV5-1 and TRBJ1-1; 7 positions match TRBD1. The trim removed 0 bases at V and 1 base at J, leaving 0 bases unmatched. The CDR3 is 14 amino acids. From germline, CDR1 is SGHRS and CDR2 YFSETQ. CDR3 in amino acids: CASSLGTGNTEAFF. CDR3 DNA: TGCGCCAGCAGCTTGGGGACAGGGAACACTGAAGCTTTCTTT.

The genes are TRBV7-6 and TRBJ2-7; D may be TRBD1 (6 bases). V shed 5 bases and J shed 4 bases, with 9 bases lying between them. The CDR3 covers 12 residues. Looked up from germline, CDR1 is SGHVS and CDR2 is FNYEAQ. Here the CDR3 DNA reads TGTGCCAGCAGCAACAGGGAATACGAGCAGTACTTC. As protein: CASSNREYEQYF.

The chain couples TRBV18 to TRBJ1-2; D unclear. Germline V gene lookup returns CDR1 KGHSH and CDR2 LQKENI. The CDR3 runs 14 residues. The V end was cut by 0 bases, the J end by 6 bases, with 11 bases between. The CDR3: CASSPPERYDGYTF. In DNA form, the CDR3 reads TGTGCCAGCTCACCACCTGAGAGGTATGATGGCTACACCTTC.

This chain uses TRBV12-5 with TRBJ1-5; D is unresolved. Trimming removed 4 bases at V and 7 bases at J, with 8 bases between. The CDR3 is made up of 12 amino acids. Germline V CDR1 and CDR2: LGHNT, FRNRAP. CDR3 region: CASGSAGQPQHF. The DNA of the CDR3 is TGTGCTAGTGGTTCTGCAGGACAGCCCCAGCATTTT.

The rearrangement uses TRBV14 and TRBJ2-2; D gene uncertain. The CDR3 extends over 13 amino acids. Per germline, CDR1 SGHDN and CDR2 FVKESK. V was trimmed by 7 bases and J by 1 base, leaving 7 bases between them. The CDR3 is CASNFLNTGELFF. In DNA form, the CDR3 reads TGTGCCAGCAATTTCCTGAACACCGGGGAGCTGTTTTTT. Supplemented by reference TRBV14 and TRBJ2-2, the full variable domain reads EAGVTQFPSHSVIEKGQTVTLRCDPISGHDNLYWYRRVMGKEIKFLLHFVKESKQDESGMPNNRFLAERTGGTYSTLKVQPAELEDSGVYFCASNFLNTGELFFGEGSRLTVL.

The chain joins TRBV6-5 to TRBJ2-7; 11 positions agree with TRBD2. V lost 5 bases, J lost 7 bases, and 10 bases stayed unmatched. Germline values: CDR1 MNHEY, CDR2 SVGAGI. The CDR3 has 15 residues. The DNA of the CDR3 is TGTGCCAGCAGTCCGAGACTAGCGGGGCTCGGGGAGCAGTACTTC. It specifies CASSPRLAGLGEQYF.

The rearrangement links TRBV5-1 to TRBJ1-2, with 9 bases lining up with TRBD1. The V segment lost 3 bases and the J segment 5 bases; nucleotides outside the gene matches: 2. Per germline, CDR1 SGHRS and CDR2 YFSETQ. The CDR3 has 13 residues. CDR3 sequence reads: CASSSDRGYGYTF. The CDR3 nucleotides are TGCGCCAGCAGCTCTGACAGGGGGTATGGCTACACCTTC.

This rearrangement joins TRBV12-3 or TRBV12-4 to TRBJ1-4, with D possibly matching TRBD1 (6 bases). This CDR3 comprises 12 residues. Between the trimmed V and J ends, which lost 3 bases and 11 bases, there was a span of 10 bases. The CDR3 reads CASSFGRGKLFF. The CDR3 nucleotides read TGTGCCAGCAGTTTTGGGAGGGGGAAACTGTTTTTT.

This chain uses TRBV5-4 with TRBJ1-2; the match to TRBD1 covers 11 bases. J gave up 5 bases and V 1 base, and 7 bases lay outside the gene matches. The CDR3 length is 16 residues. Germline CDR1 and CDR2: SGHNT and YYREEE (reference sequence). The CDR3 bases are TGTGCCAGCAGCTTGTATCGGGACAGGGGGTTATATGGCTACACCTTC. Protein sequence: CASSLYRDRGLYGYTF.

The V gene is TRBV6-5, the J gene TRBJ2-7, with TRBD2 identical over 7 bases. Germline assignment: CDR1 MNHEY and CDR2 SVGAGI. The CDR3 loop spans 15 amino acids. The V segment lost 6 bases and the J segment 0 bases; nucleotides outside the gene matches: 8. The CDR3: CASSLGAGYSYEQYF. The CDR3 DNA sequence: TGTGCCAGCAGCTTGGGAGCGGGATACTCCTACGAGCAGTACTTC.

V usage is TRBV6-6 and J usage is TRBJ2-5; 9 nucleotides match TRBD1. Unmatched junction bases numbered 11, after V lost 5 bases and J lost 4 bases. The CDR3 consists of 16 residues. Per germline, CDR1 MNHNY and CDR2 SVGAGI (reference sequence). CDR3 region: CASSRPRDRVGETQYF. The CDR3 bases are TGTGCCAGCAGTCGACCCCGGGACAGGGTGGGAGAGACCCAGTACTTC.

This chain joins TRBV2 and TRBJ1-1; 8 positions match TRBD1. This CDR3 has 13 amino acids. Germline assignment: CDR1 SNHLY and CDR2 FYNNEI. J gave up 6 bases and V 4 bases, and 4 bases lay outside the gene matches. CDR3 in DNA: TGTGCCAGCAGTGTTGACAGGGGCGCTGAAGCTTTCTTT. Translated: CASSVDRGAEAFF. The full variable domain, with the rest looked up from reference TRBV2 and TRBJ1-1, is EPEVTQTPSHQVTQMGQEVILRCVPISNHLYFYWYRQILGQKVEFLVSFYNNEISEKSEIFDDQFSVERPDGSNFTLKIRSTKLEDSAMYFCASSVDRGAEAFFGQGTRLTVV.

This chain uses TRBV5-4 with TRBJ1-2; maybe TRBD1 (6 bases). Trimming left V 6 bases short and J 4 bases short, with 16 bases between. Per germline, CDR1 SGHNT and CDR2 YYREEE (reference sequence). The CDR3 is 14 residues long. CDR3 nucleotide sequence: TGTGCCAGCACCAAGAACGGGGGGCTCTATGGCTACACCTTC. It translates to CASTKNGGLYGYTF.

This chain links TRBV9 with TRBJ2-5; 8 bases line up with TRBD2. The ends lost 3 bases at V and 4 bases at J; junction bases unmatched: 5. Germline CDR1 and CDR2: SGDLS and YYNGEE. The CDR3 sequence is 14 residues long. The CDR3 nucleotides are TGTGCCAGCAGCGCCGGCCTAGCGGGAGAGACCCAGTACTTC. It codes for CASSAGLAGETQYF.

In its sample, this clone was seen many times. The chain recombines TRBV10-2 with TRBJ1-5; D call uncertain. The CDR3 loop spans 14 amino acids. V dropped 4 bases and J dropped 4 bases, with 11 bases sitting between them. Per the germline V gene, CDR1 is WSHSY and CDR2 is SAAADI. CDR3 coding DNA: TGCGCCAGCAGTGGGTCAGATAGAAATCAGCCCCAGCATTTT. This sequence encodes CASSGSDRNQPQHF.

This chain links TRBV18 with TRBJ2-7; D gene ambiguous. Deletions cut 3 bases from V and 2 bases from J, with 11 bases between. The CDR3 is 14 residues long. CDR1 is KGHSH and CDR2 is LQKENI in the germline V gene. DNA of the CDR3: TGTGCCAGCTCACCTCCAGGCGTACCCTACGAGCAGTACTTC. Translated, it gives CASSPPGVPYEQYF.

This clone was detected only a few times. This chain's CDR3 is CASSRGTDNNEQFF. The DNA for the CDR3 is TGCGCCAGCAGTCGGGGGACAGATAACAATGAGCAGTTCTTC. V is TRBV5-1 and J is TRBJ2-1; possible D gene TRBD1, 7 bases. CDR1 SGHRS and CDR2 YFSETQ come from the germline V gene. The CDR3 sequence is 14 residues long. V lost 5 bases and J 5 bases, leaving 14 bases between the germline ends.

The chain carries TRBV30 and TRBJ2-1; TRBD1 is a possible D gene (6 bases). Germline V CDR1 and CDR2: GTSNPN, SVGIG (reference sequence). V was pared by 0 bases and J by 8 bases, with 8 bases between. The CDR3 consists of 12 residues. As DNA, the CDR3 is TGTGCCTGGAGTGTACCAGGGGATGAGCAGTTCTTC. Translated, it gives CAWSVPGDEQFF.

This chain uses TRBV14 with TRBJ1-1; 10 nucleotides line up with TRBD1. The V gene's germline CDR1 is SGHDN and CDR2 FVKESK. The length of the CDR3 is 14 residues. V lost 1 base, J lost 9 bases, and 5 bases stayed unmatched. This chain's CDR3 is CASSQGTGGSQAFF. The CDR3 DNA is TGTGCCAGCAGCCAAGGGACAGGGGGAAGCCAAGCTTTCTTT.

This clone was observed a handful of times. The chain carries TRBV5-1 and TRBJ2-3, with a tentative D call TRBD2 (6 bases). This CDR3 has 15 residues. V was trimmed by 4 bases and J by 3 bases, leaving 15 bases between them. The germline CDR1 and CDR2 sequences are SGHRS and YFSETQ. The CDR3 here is CASSPLAVSTDTQYF. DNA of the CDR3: TGCGCCAGCAGCCCCTTAGCGGTCTCAACAGATACGCAGTATTTT.